Listed below are T cell receptor beta chains from one sample, sequenced in a study of T-cell reconstitution after alpha-beta-depleted transplantation in children. TCRdb ran MiXCR on the PCR reads and lists one entry per CDR3 protein. The table lists about 980,000 distinct CDR3 sequences, roughly 29% of them singletons. The material was PBMCs, mostly from graft donor cells, obtained 360 days after TCRalphabeta/CD19-depleted stem cell transplant. All receptors derive from a boy under three years old who had a stem cell transplant for SCID, so the T cells may come from the graft donor. The CDR3 runs from the conserved cysteine through the conserved F or W. Fields, in order: clone size, D gene, J gene, V gene, CDR3 DNA, CDR3 protein. A D gene is named only where the DNA matches it firmly. A row's size may be missing; if present it is once, few, many or a size class.

clone size: NA; D gene: NA; J gene: TRBJ2-3; V gene: TRBV29-1; CDR3 DNA: TGCAGCGTTGAAGATGAAGACAGGGAGGGGACAGATACGCAGTATTTT; CDR3 protein: CSVEDEDREGTDTQYF
clone size: NA; D gene: NA; J gene: TRBJ2-7; V gene: TRBV30; CDR3 DNA: TGTGCCTGGAGTGAGATGGGGATCGAAACTTGGAGCTACGAGCAGTACTTC; CDR3 protein: CAWSEMGIETWSYEQYF
clone size: few; D gene: TRBD1; J gene: TRBJ2-7; V gene: TRBV7-9; CDR3 DNA: TGTGCCAGCAGCCGCCCCTGGGGGGGACAGGGTACCTACGAGCAGTACTTC; CDR3 protein: CASSRPWGGQGTYEQYF
clone size: NA; D gene: NA; J gene: TRBJ2-2; V gene: TRBV4-2; CDR3 DNA: TGTGCCAGCAGCCAGAGCCAGGCCGGGGAGCTGTTTTTT; CDR3 protein: CASSQSQAGELFF
clone size: many; D gene: NA; J gene: TRBJ1-5; V gene: TRBV5-1; CDR3 DNA: TGCGCCAGCAGCTTGAAGGGTGAGAATCAGCCCCAGCATTTT; CDR3 protein: CASSLKGENQPQHF
clone size: NA; D gene: TRBD1; J gene: TRBJ1-4; V gene: TRBV12-3/TRBV12-4; CDR3 DNA: TGTGCCAGCAGCCCGAGGGGGCAGAGTGAAAAACTGTTTTTT; CDR3 protein: CASSPRGQSEKLFF
clone size: NA; D gene: TRBD2; J gene: TRBJ2-7; V gene: TRBV9; CDR3 DNA: TGTGCCAGCAGGCGGGGACTAGCACCCTACGAGCAGTACTTC; CDR3 protein: CASRRGLAPYEQYF
clone size: few; D gene: TRBD2; J gene: TRBJ2-1; V gene: TRBV7-2; CDR3 DNA: TGTGCCAGCAGCCCAGGGAGGAGCGGGGTGTCTGAGCAGTTCTTC; CDR3 protein: CASSPGRSGVSEQFF
clone size: NA; D gene: NA; J gene: TRBJ2-7; V gene: TRBV28; CDR3 DNA: TGTGCCAGCAGTTTCCGGTCCCCGCAGGGACGGGAGCAGTACTTC; CDR3 protein: CASSFRSPQGREQYF
clone size: NA; D gene: TRBD1; J gene: TRBJ2-2; V gene: TRBV28; CDR3 DNA: TGTGCCAGCAGTCCCCAGACAGGGTGGGGCACCGGGGAGCTGTTTTTT; CDR3 protein: CASSPQTGWGTGELFF
clone size: many; D gene: TRBD1; J gene: TRBJ1-1; V gene: TRBV5-1; CDR3 DNA: TGCGCCAGCAGCATGGGACAGATGAACACTGAAGCTTTCTTT; CDR3 protein: CASSMGQMNTEAFF
clone size: NA; D gene: NA; J gene: TRBJ2-1; V gene: TRBV5-1; CDR3 DNA: TGCGCCAGCAGCTTGGCACTAGACCTCTACAATGAGCAGTTCTTC; CDR3 protein: CASSLALDLYNEQFF
clone size: NA; D gene: NA; J gene: TRBJ2-5; V gene: TRBV20-1; CDR3 DNA: TGCAGTGCTAGTAGCGCACCGGCGGAGACCCAGTACTTC; CDR3 protein: CSASSAPAETQYF
clone size: NA; D gene: TRBD1; J gene: TRBJ2-3; V gene: TRBV4-3; CDR3 DNA: TGCGCCAGCAGCCCAGAGGGGGCCTCCACAGATACGCAGTATTTT; CDR3 protein: CASSPEGASTDTQYF
clone size: NA; D gene: TRBD1; J gene: TRBJ2-2; V gene: TRBV20-1; CDR3 DNA: TGCTGTGCTAGAGTCACAGGGGGCGTTAGCACCGGGGAGCTGTTTTTT; CDR3 protein: CCARVTGGVSTGELFF
clone size: few; D gene: NA; J gene: TRBJ2-5; V gene: TRBV4-1; CDR3 DNA: TGCGCCAGCAGCCAACGCGGGGCGAGCTCTCAAGAGACCCAGTACTTC; CDR3 protein: CASSQRGASSQETQYF
clone size: NA; D gene: NA; J gene: TRBJ1-6; V gene: TRBV5-1; CDR3 DNA: TGCGCCAGCAGCTTGGCCACCGGGGGAACAGAAGATTCACCCCTCCACTTT; CDR3 protein: CASSLATGGTEDSPLHF
clone size: NA; D gene: NA; J gene: TRBJ1-3; V gene: TRBV15; CDR3 DNA: TGTGCCACCAGCAGAGAACAGGGAGGCACCATATATTTT; CDR3 protein: CATSREQGGTIYF
clone size: NA; D gene: NA; J gene: TRBJ1-1; V gene: TRBV28; CDR3 DNA: TGTGCCAGCAGTTCGGGGGACCCTGAAGCTTTCTTT; CDR3 protein: CASSSGDPEAFF
clone size: few; D gene: NA; J gene: TRBJ2-1; V gene: TRBV11-2; CDR3 DNA: TGTGCCAGCAGCCGAGCCTCGGGGCCTCCGGACAATGAGCAGTTCTTC; CDR3 protein: CASSRASGPPDNEQFF
clone size: NA; D gene: NA; J gene: TRBJ2-2; V gene: TRBV7-8; CDR3 DNA: TGTGCCAGCAGCTTATGGGCTCAGACGAACACCGGGGAGCTGTTTTTT; CDR3 protein: CASSLWAQTNTGELFF
clone size: NA; D gene: TRBD2; J gene: TRBJ2-7; V gene: TRBV12-3/TRBV12-4; CDR3 DNA: TGTGCCAGCTGTTTTGCGTGGGCGGGGGGGCCCGACCCCTACGAGCAGTACTTC; CDR3 protein: CASCFAWAGGPDPYEQYF
clone size: many; D gene: NA; J gene: TRBJ2-1; V gene: TRBV6-1; CDR3 DNA: TGTGCCAGCAGTGCCGGGGGCTCCTACAATGAGCAGTTCTTC; CDR3 protein: CASSAGGSYNEQFF
clone size: few; D gene: NA; J gene: TRBJ2-1; V gene: TRBV20-1; CDR3 DNA: TGCAGTGCTAGTTCGAGTCTAACCGGTAACAATGAGCAGTTCTTC; CDR3 protein: CSASSSLTGNNEQFF
clone size: few; D gene: NA; J gene: TRBJ2-1; V gene: TRBV12-3/TRBV12-4; CDR3 DNA: TGTGCCAGCAGTACCCGGGCAGGTGGGGACAATGAGCAGTTCTTC; CDR3 protein: CASSTRAGGDNEQFF
clone size: NA; D gene: TRBD1; J gene: TRBJ1-1; V gene: TRBV7-8; CDR3 DNA: TGTGCCAGCAGCTGGCCGCGGGACAGGGGCGGCACTGAAGCTTTCTTT; CDR3 protein: CASSWPRDRGGTEAFF
clone size: few; D gene: TRBD2; J gene: TRBJ2-7; V gene: TRBV4-2; CDR3 DNA: TGTGCCAGCAGCCGTTCGGGAAGCGGGGGCCTTCGTGCCGACGAGCAGTACTTC; CDR3 protein: CASSRSGSGGLRADEQYF
clone size: NA; D gene: NA; J gene: TRBJ1-4; V gene: TRBV5-5; CDR3 DNA: TGTGCCAGCAGCTTAAAAACCCCGTCGACTAATGAAAAACTGTTTTTT; CDR3 protein: CASSLKTPSTNEKLFF
clone size: few; D gene: NA; J gene: TRBJ2-7; V gene: TRBV15; CDR3 DNA: TGTGCCACCAGCAGTGGGGGGGCCTCCTACGAGCAGTACTTC; CDR3 protein: CATSSGGASYEQYF
clone size: few; D gene: NA; J gene: TRBJ1-5; V gene: TRBV20-1; CDR3 DNA: TGCAGTGCTGGCCGGGGGGAGTTGGGCAATCAGCCCCAGCATTTT; CDR3 protein: CSAGRGELGNQPQHF
clone size: few; D gene: TRBD1; J gene: TRBJ2-2; V gene: TRBV20-1; CDR3 DNA: TGCAGTGCCAGGCCCGGACAGGGGAACACCGGGGAGCTGTTTTTT; CDR3 protein: CSARPGQGNTGELFF